This paragraph covers one T cell receptor beta chain sequence. This sample is drawn from a study of T cell changes during pregnancy in multiple sclerosis. Repertoires were generated with immunoSEQ multiplex PCR, while TCRdb's copy carries only in-frame clones and drops some. The sample shows around 80,000 clones, roughly nine tenths of them seen only once. Germline values: CDR1 SGHVS, CDR2 FQNEAQ. The junction had 4 bases not matched to a gene; V was cut back by 8 bases and J by 5 bases. This CDR3 has 13 residues. The origin of this receptor is a female donor with multiple sclerosis, enrolled in a pregnancy study. Here the sequenced sample was peripheral blood, taken before pregnancy. The J gene is TRBJ2-2, the V gene TRBV7-8; 8 bases match TRBD1. The chain's CDR3 is CASGDRLTGELFF. CDR3 in DNA: TGTGCCAGCGGGGACAGGCTGACCGGGGAGCTGTTTTTT. Drawing the rest from reference TRBV7-8 and TRBJ2-2, the complete variable domain is GAGVSQSPRYKVAKRGQDVALRCDPISGHVSLFWYQQALGQGPEFLTYFQNEAQLDKSGLPSDRFFAERPEGSVSTLKIQRTQQEDSAVYLCASGDRLTGELFFGEGSRLTVL.